This TCR beta chain derives from a study of blood T cells in healthy people across ages (dated by TCRdb to the mid-2010s). With regard to the full study: Template switching captured roughly one uniquely barcoded TCR beta cDNA molecule per two T cells in model experiments. Using deep sequencing normalized with unique cDNA molecular identifiers, the study measured how TCR beta repertoire diversity changes with age. Donors were grouped into four age groups: young (average 16 years), middle-aged (roughly 40), aged (around 66) and long-lived (just over 80). To avoid experimental bias, donors of different ages were randomly spread across the sequencing lanes. Using the same blood draw, the study looked at two additional independent replicas of 1 million unique cDNA reads for two donors, one aged 18 to 30 and the other aged 80 or older.

The donors were 40 or so Caucasian individuals from Russia, aged roughly 6 to 100 years, who were systemically healthy. Approximately 10 milliliters of peripheral blood were collected from each donor into EDTA-treated Vacutainer tubes. Ficoll-Paque density-gradient centrifugation was used to isolate PBMCs, with at least 6.5 million per sample. Trizol reagent was used to extract total RNA from the PBMCs, yielding at least 6 micrograms per sample. The percentages of naive CD45RAhigh/CD27high T cells were determined by flow cytometry on a PBMC aliquot from every donor. The research as a whole found: As age increased, observed TCR beta diversity per million T cells dropped in a roughly linear way, and a significant reduction was already evident by age 40. The percentage of naive T cells measured by flow cytometry correlated strongly with observed TCR beta diversity. Compared with the aged group, the long-lived group had more naive CD4+ T cells, fewer expanded clones and increased TCR diversity, a pattern suggesting age selection. Estimates of total diversity from one million sequenced T cells were regarded as lower bounds and underestimates. Bulk unsorted PBMC profiling prevented conclusive comparison of naive and antigen-experienced compartments. Donor CMV infection status was unknown, potentially confounding age-related changes in expanded clonotypes.

This clonotype appeared many times. Its antigen is unknown. Base qualities were left out, and no much larger clone turns up one base away. Libraries came from 5' RACE. The second PCR ran for about 7 to 11 cycles and used a J-beta primer mix along with a sample-barcoded 5' primer. A unique molecular identifier was introduced onto each TCR beta cDNA molecule by a template-switch 5' adaptor carrying 12 random nucleotides. At least 2.5 million CDR3-containing paired-end reads were obtained from each sample. The Mint cDNA synthesis kit, primed by a TRBC-specific oligonucleotide, was used to synthesize first-strand cDNA from all RNA. After uracil-DNA glycosylase treatment, a first 18-cycle PCR used universal primers M1SS and BC2_uni_R on all cDNA. The original methods were these. Normalization of each sample was performed by random selection of 1 million high-quality reads, each carrying a distinct molecular identifier. Reads sharing molecular identifiers were discarded rather than binned into consensus sequences. MiTCR, run with a Q25 quality threshold and the strictest error-elimination algorithm, handled CDR3 identification, clonotype clustering and error correction. A nonparametric unseen species model with Euler transformation was used to estimate lower-bound total TCR beta diversity. The public reads were reanalyzed by TCRdb: fastp trimming at Q25, MiXCR alignment, in-frame beta chains only. Entries are consolidated by CDR3 protein sequence, retaining the most common genes and DNA. Here the V and J calls rest on TCRdb's processing, not on the authors' analysis. A total of 1.5 million to 2 million distinct CDR3 sequences appear in this sample, about 39% of them only once. The ten most abundant clones make up 23% of the sample.

From its cysteine to its phenylalanine, the CDR3 spans 14 amino acids. Only the CDR3 part of the read is kept: 42 bases, read in frame from the first base. Trimmed from V: 5 bases; trimmed from J: 5 bases; junction bases lacking a gene match: 6. Via the germline V gene, CDR1 is SGHTA and CDR2 FQGTGA. The sequence is built from TRBV7-3 and TRBJ1-2; 9 central nucleotides agree with TRBD1. The sequenced material came from blood. The source of this sequence is a human donor in good health. The CDR3 here reads CASSPRGQGYGYTF. In nucleotides, the sequence is TGTGCCAGCAGCCCCCGTGGACAGGGGTATGGCTACACCTTC. Outside the CDR3, residues come from the reference TRBV7-3 and TRBJ1-2 proteins, so the full variable domain is: GAGVSQTPSNKVTEKGKYVELRCDPISGHTALYWYRQSLGQGPEFLIYFQGTGAADDSGLPNDRFFAVRPEGSVSTLKIQRTERGDSAVYLCASSPRGQGYGYTFGSGTRLTVV.